The rows below give T cell receptor beta chains drawn from one sample of a study of regulatory T cells in long-lasting Graves disease. One entry per CDR3 protein results from TCRdb running MiXCR on the multiplex PCR reads. Of 400,000 to 450,000 distinct CDR3 sequences in the sample, 20% to 30% were seen once. Sequencing used peripheral blood mononuclear cells (PBMCs), obtained when the disease was refractory, from a patient treated with antithyroid drugs. These receptors all stem from a female donor with Graves disease. Both conserved end residues are part of each CDR3. A D gene is named only where the DNA matches it firmly. Not every row has a clone size; where given, it reads once, few, many or a size class.

>.|TRBJ1-2|TRBV2|many|14
CASSPDSSNYGYTF
TGTGCCAGCAGTCCGGACAGTTCTAACTATGGCTACACCTTC
>.|TRBJ2-5|TRBV7-2|many|16
CASSLAGPGLGETQYF
TGTGCCAGCAGCTTAGCGGGGCCGGGCCTTGGGGAGACCCAGTACTTC
>TRBD1|TRBJ1-2|TRBV29-1|few|14
CSVGAGQALSGYTF
TGCAGCGTTGGGGCGGGACAGGCCCTTAGTGGCTACACCTTC
>TRBD1|TRBJ2-7|TRBV29-1|few|15
CSVEDPGQGDYEQYF
TGCAGCGTTGAAGATCCGGGACAGGGGGACTACGAGCAGTACTTC
>.|TRBJ2-5|TRBV7-9|.|14
CASSLGGNEETQYF
TGTGCCAGCAGCCTGGGCGGGAACGAAGAGACCCAGTACTTC
>.|TRBJ1-4|TRBV30|.|15
CAWSPPRVTNEKLFF
TGTGCCTGGAGTCCCCCCAGGGTCACTAATGAAAAACTGTTTTTT
>TRBD1|TRBJ2-7|TRBV28|many|15
CASTPGQGALYEQYF
TGTGCCAGCACCCCCGGACAGGGGGCTTTGTACGAGCAGTACTTC
>TRBD2|TRBJ2-7|TRBV4-1|.|14
CASSQDWDYLEQYF
TGCGCCAGCAGCCAAGATTGGGACTACCTCGAGCAGTACTTC
>.|TRBJ1-1|TRBV20-1|.|15
CSAPTPPFRNTEAFF
TGCAGTGCTCCCACGCCCCCTTTTAGGAACACTGAAGCTTTCTTT
>.|TRBJ1-5|TRBV7-2|.|13
CASSGVGGQPQHF
TGTGCCAGCAGCGGGGTTGGGGGTCAGCCCCAGCATTTT
>.|TRBJ1-2|TRBV20-1|.|14
CSAGTLRDHYGYTF
TGCAGTGCTGGGACTTTGAGGGATCACTATGGCTACACCTTC
>.|TRBJ1-1|TRBV30|.|11
CAWIGGSGAFF
TGTGCCTGGATTGGAGGGTCGGGGGCTTTCTTT
>.|TRBJ2-3|TRBV6-1|.|14
CASRIAVYTDTQYF
TGTGCCAGCAGAATAGCGGTCTACACAGATACGCAGTATTTT
>TRBD2|TRBJ2-7|TRBV7-2|.|15
CASSYTSGRLNEQYF
TGTGCCAGCAGCTATACTAGCGGGAGGTTAAACGAGCAGTACTTC
>.|TRBJ1-1|TRBV3-1|once|15
CASSQAILQGTEAFF
TGTGCCAGCAGCCAAGCTATCCTACAGGGAACTGAAGCTTTCTTT
>TRBD2|TRBJ2-5|TRBV7-2|.|16
CASSLGPTSGQETQYF
TGTGCCAGCAGCTTAGGTCCGACTAGCGGCCAAGAGACCCAGTACTTC
>.|TRBJ2-5|TRBV12-3/TRBV12-4|many|16
CASSYLLLGDQETQYF
TGTGCCAGCAGTTACCTCCTCCTGGGGGATCAAGAGACCCAGTACTTC
>.|TRBJ2-7|TRBV12-3/TRBV12-4|many|13
CASSLFPAYEQYF
TGTGCCAGCAGTTTATTTCCCGCCTACGAGCAGTACTTC
>TRBD2|TRBJ2-5|TRBV4-3|.|17
CASSQRLAGGTQETQYF
TGCGCCAGCAGCCAAAGGCTAGCGGGAGGAACCCAAGAGACCCAGTACTTC
>.|TRBJ2-2|TRBV11-2|.|15
CASSLVRVNTGELFF
TGTGCCAGCAGCTTAGTGCGGGTCAACACCGGGGAGCTGTTTTTT
>.|TRBJ2-5|TRBV20-1|.|15
CSARPEVGLKRTQYF
TGCAGTGCTAGGCCCGAAGTGGGCCTGAAACGAACCCAGTACTTC
>.|TRBJ1-1|TRBV5-1|.|14
CARSLGGMNTEAFF
TGCGCCCGCAGCTTGGGGGGCATGAACACTGAAGCTTTCTTT
>.|TRBJ1-5|TRBV6-1|.|15
CASSVSGGRNQPQHF
TGTGCCAGCAGTGTAAGTGGGGGCAGAAATCAGCCCCAGCATTTT
>.|TRBJ1-2|TRBV6-1|.|14
CASSHDWETYGYTF
TGTGCCAGCAGTCACGATTGGGAAACCTATGGCTACACCTTC
>TRBD2|TRBJ2-3|TRBV19|.|17
CASSSIGLAGGTDTQYF
TGTGCCAGTAGTTCAATCGGACTAGCGGGAGGTACAGATACGCAGTATTTT
>.|TRBJ1-2|TRBV19|few|13
CASSITGNYGYTF
TGTGCCAGTAGTATAACCGGGAACTATGGCTACACCTTC
>TRBD1|TRBJ2-5|TRBV28|many|15
CASSSAGTGRETQYF
TGTGCCAGCAGTTCCGCCGGGACAGGGCGAGAGACCCAGTACTTC
>.|TRBJ1-2|TRBV3-1|few|16
CASSQDPQLFGYGYTF
TGTGCCAGCAGCCAAGATCCCCAGTTATTTGGGTATGGCTACACCTTC
>TRBD1|TRBJ1-1|TRBV7-3|.|15
CASSLGGQQNTEAFF
TGTGCCAGCAGCTTAGGGGGACAGCAGAACACTGAAGCTTTCTTT
>.|TRBJ1-5|TRBV11-2|.|14
CASGGVGSNQPQHF
TGTGCCAGCGGGGGAGTCGGGAGCAATCAGCCCCAGCATTTT
>.|TRBJ1-1|TRBV12-3/TRBV12-4|many|15
CASSPDRTGNTEAFF
TGTGCCAGCAGCCCCGACAGGACGGGGAACACTGAAGCTTTCTTT
>.|TRBJ2-5|TRBV14|few|13
CASSQDEHQTQYF
TGTGCCAGCAGCCAAGACGAGCATCAGACCCAGTACTTC
>TRBD1|TRBJ1-2|TRBV6-1|few|17
CASSPGPGQGRNYGYTF
TGTGCCAGCAGTCCCGGCCCTGGACAGGGGCGTAACTATGGCTACACCTTC
>TRBD2|TRBJ2-7|TRBV20-1|few|15
CSAMTSAKSAYEQYF
TGCAGTGCCATGACTAGCGCGAAGTCGGCCTACGAGCAGTACTTC
>.|TRBJ1-2|TRBV28|.|13
CASTPQGIYGYTF
TGTGCCAGCACCCCACAGGGAATCTATGGCTACACCTTC
>.|TRBJ1-5|TRBV19|.|14
CASSSGTFNQPQHF
TGTGCCAGTAGCTCCGGGACTTTCAATCAGCCCCAGCATTTT
>TRBD1|TRBJ1-5|TRBV19|.|15
CASRGDRGRGQPQHF
TGTGCCAGTAGGGGTGACAGGGGGCGCGGTCAGCCCCAGCATTTT
>.|TRBJ1-2|TRBV2|many|13
CASRSVPNYGYTF
TGTGCCAGCAGATCGGTTCCGAACTATGGCTACACCTTC
>.|TRBJ2-5|TRBV3-1|many|13
CASSPTAWETQYF
TGTGCCAGCAGCCCAACAGCGTGGGAGACCCAGTACTTC
>.|TRBJ2-2|TRBV11-2|few|15
CASSFEGSNTGELFF
TGTGCCAGCAGTTTCGAGGGGTCGAACACCGGGGAGCTGTTTTTT
>.|TRBJ2-4|TRBV15|.|16
CATSRDIAVAKNIQYF
TGTGCCACCAGCAGAGATATCGCAGTAGCCAAAAACATTCAGTACTTC
>.|TRBJ1-1|TRBV5-6|few|14
CASSLVDSNTEAFF
TGTGCCAGCAGCTTGGTCGACAGTAACACTGAAGCTTTCTTT
>.|TRBJ2-5|TRBV6-5|few|12
CASSFNWETQYF
TGTGCCAGCAGTTTCAATTGGGAGACCCAGTACTTC
>TRBD2|TRBJ2-7|TRBV27|.|14
CASSPGGAPNEQYF
TGTGCCAGCAGTCCGGGAGGGGCCCCCAACGAGCAGTACTTC